Listed below are T cell receptor beta chains from one sample, sequenced in a study of blood T cell repertoires in COVID-19. The repertoire was sequenced with immunoSEQ multiplex PCR; TCRdb's copy has only in-frame clones and lacks some. The sample consists of about 230,000 clones, around 86% of them appearing once. The sample comprised peripheral blood. The receptors come from a man in his fifties with COVID-19, enrolled during active disease. CDR3s include the opening cysteine and the closing phenylalanine or tryptophan. A D gene is named only where the DNA matches it firmly. Part of the rows lack a size; the others show once, few, many or a class for expanded clones.

clone_size: .; v_call: TRBV28; d_call: TRBD1; j_call: TRBJ2-2; cdr3_nt: TGTGCCAGCAAGACAGGGACGAACACCGGGGAGCTGTTTTTT; cdr3_aa: CASKTGTNTGELFF
clone_size: .; v_call: TRBV6-5; d_call: .; j_call: TRBJ2-7; cdr3_nt: TGTGCCAGCAGACGCAGCTACGAGCAGTACTTC; cdr3_aa: CASRRSYEQYF
clone_size: .; v_call: TRBV7-2; d_call: TRBD1; j_call: TRBJ2-7; cdr3_nt: TGTGCCAGCAGATCAGACAGGGGGGTAACCTACGAGCAGTACTTC; cdr3_aa: CASRSDRGVTYEQYF
clone_size: once; v_call: TRBV7-2; d_call: .; j_call: TRBJ1-3; cdr3_nt: TGTGCCAGCAGCCCCGGGATCCCTGTCTCTGGAAACACCATATATTTT; cdr3_aa: CASSPGIPVSGNTIYF
clone_size: .; v_call: TRBV10-3; d_call: .; j_call: TRBJ1-5; cdr3_nt: TGTGCCATCAGCGATTTGCAGGGGACGAGCAATCAGCCCCAGCATTTT; cdr3_aa: CAISDLQGTSNQPQHF
clone_size: .; v_call: TRBV30; d_call: TRBD2; j_call: TRBJ2-1; cdr3_nt: TGTGCCTGGAACACCGGGACTAGCGGGAGGCCAGGGGATGAGCAGTTCTTC; cdr3_aa: CAWNTGTSGRPGDEQFF
clone_size: .; v_call: TRBV5-1; d_call: TRBD1; j_call: TRBJ2-7; cdr3_nt: TGCGCCAGCAGCTTGGAGGACAGGGATGATGGGTCCTCCTTC; cdr3_aa: CASSLEDRDDGSSF
clone_size: .; v_call: TRBV3-1/TRBV3-2; d_call: .; j_call: TRBJ1-5; cdr3_nt: TGTGCCAGCAGCCATGGAGGGGTCAATCAGCCCCAGCATTTT; cdr3_aa: CASSHGGVNQPQHF
clone_size: .; v_call: TRBV24-1; d_call: TRBD1; j_call: TRBJ2-1; cdr3_nt: TGTGCCACCAGTGGGATAGACAGGGCGCCCTACAATGAGCAGTTCTTC; cdr3_aa: CATSGIDRAPYNEQFF
clone_size: once; v_call: TRBV18; d_call: .; j_call: TRBJ2-7; cdr3_nt: TGTGCCAGCTCACCACCGGGGCCGGCGACAAACGAGCAGTACTTC; cdr3_aa: CASSPPGPATNEQYF
clone_size: few; v_call: TRBV7-9; d_call: TRBD1; j_call: TRBJ2-5; cdr3_nt: TGTGCCAGCAGTCCCAGGGGGCCAGAGACCCAGTACTTC; cdr3_aa: CASSPRGPETQYF
clone_size: .; v_call: TRBV7-3; d_call: TRBD1; j_call: TRBJ1-5; cdr3_nt: TGTGCCAGCAGCCACAGGGGGGGCGCGGGTAATCAGCCCCAGCATTTT; cdr3_aa: CASSHRGGAGNQPQHF
clone_size: .; v_call: TRBV19; d_call: TRBD1; j_call: TRBJ2-6; cdr3_nt: TGTGCCAGTAGTTCGAGACAGGGTGGTGGGGCCAACGTCCTGACTTTC; cdr3_aa: CASSSRQGGGANVLTF
clone_size: .; v_call: TRBV21-1; d_call: .; j_call: TRBJ1-2; cdr3_nt: TGTGCCAGCAGCGGACAACGGAACTTGGACGATTTAAACTATGGCTACACCTTC; cdr3_aa: CASSGQRNLDDLNYGYTF
clone_size: many; v_call: TRBV11-1; d_call: TRBD1; j_call: TRBJ1-1; cdr3_nt: TGTGCCAGCAGCGCTCGACAGGGGGCAGTCACTGAAGCTTTCTTT; cdr3_aa: CASSARQGAVTEAFF
clone_size: .; v_call: TRBV5-6; d_call: .; j_call: TRBJ1-4; cdr3_nt: TGTGCCAGCAGCTTCTTTGCAACTAATGAAAAACTGTTTTTT; cdr3_aa: CASSFFATNEKLFF
clone_size: .; v_call: TRBV6-1; d_call: TRBD1; j_call: TRBJ2-1; cdr3_nt: TGTGCCAGCAGTGCGGGACAGAATCTTTTAACCTACAATGAGCAGTTCTTC; cdr3_aa: CASSAGQNLLTYNEQFF